This T cell receptor (beta chain) was observed in a study of memory CD8 T cells in hepatitis C reinfection (dated by TCRdb to the late 2010s). About the investigation overall: Of the five donors, three spontaneously resolved two consecutive HCV infections, and two cleared a primary infection but developed chronic infection after reinfection. HCV reinfection was defined as a positive HCV RNA test following two negative tests taken at least 60 days apart. Samples for the late or post reinfection period were taken 12 to 24 weeks after reinfection was detected. The TCR beta repertoire of virus-specific CD8 T cells was tracked longitudinally in about 5 donors across an HCV reinfection episode. Between about 2009 and 2012, a few reinfection cases that had stored pre-reinfection samples were identified. In the reinfection study, participants who had resolved a prior HCV infection were followed every 3 months. Here is what the overall study found, with its caveats: With only five or six donors, the study could not reach definitive conclusions about public clonotypes linked to secondary clearance.

Concerning this clone: Its recognized antigen is unknown. No much larger clone exists at a distance of one base, and base qualities are not known.

Germline trimming: 5 bases from V, 5 bases from J; junction bases outside gene matches: 5. Reading the germline V gene (reference sequence) gives CDR1 MNHNY and CDR2 SVGAGI. Spanning cysteine to phenylalanine, the CDR3 consists of 13 amino acids. Only CDR3 DNA remains: 39 bases, in frame from the first base. According to the study, the label for this sample's time point signals: late/post reinfection, 12 to 24 weeks after detection. Sorted cells were sequenced directly ex vivo, with no in vitro expansion before TCR sequencing. The donors were people who inject drugs and were enrolled in Canada's Montreal Acute Hepatitis C Cohort Study (HEPCO). As controls, total naive CD8 T cells were sorted as viable CD3+ CD8+ CD45RO- cells from two donors at all three reinfection time points. Before sorting, cryopreserved peripheral blood mononuclear cells were thawed and CD8 T cells were purified from those thawed cells. The MACS CD8+ T cell Isolation Kit was used to enrich CD8 T cells through negative selection. Cell sorting was done on a BD FACSAria II sorter with FACSDiva software, and data were analyzed with FlowJo.

Library creation used the immunoSEQ multiplex PCR assay. Genomic DNA was extracted from the sorted cells, and the TCR beta V, D and J regions were sequenced using the automated high-throughput method of Adaptive Biotechnologies. A two-step, bias-controlled multiplex PCR was used to amplify CDR3 regions. An Illumina instrument was used to sequence the amplified TCR beta libraries. The paper's processing steps were these. The demultiplexed reads were processed to cut down on amplification and sequencing bias, and the IMGT database was used to assign CDR3 sequences to gene families. ImmunoSEQ software version 2.0 was used to analyze the repertoire data. Clonotype lists were filtered to remove out-of-frame sequences and sequences containing stop codons in the CDR3. Clonotypes below 0.01% frequency were excluded because they corresponded to less than one cell. Richness was calculated by dividing observed richness by input cell number, and evenness was calculated by dividing Shannon entropy by log observed richness. Repertoire diversity and similarity between time points were quantified using Simpson diversity and Morisita-Horn overlap indices. Each clonotype was placed into one of four groups: dominant (>1%), sub-dominant (0.5-0.99%), low abundance (0.1-0.49%) or lowest abundance (<0.1%). A germline index was derived by subtracting total nucleotide additions from total CDR3 length and dividing the result by total CDR3 length. Sourced from immuneACCESS, this table was stored by TCRdb with only in-frame sequences that have V and J called. A share of the clones is absent; for the studies checked, an unresolved V gene accounts for under half, and the remainder has no known explanation. That table supplies the V and J calls and clone size; D and trimming were determined from the DNA. In this sample the table shows just over 45,000 clones, roughly nine tenths of which occur a single time. The ten biggest clones cover 0.72% of the sample.

The origin of this receptor is a young man with hepatitis C virus infection. Sequenced input: naive CD8+ T cells sorted from blood. The cell subset or site label here, explained by the study, means: total naive CD8+CD45RO- T cells. This sequence uses TRBV6-6 and TRBJ2-7, and TRBD2 aligns with 8 junction nucleotides. The nucleotide sequence reads TGTGCCAGCAGTCGGGAGCGGGAGAACGAGCAGTACTTC. It codes for CASSRERENEQYF.